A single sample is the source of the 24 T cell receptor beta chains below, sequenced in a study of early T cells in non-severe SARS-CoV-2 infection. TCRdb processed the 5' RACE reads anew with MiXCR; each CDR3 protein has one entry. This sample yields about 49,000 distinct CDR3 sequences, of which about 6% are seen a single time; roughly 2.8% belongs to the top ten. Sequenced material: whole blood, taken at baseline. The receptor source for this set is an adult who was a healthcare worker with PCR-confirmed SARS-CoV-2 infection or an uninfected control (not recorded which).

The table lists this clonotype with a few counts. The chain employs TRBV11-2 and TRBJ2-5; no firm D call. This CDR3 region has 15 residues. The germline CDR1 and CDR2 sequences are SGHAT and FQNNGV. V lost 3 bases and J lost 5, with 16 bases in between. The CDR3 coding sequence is TGTGCCAGCAGCTTGTCTACGTTCCGGATGGAGACCCAGTACTTC. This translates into CASSLSTFRMETQYF.

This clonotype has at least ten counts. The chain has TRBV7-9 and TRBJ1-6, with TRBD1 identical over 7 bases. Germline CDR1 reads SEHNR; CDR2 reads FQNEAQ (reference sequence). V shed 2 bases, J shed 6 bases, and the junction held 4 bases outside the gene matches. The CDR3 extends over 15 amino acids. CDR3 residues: CASSLTGTANSPLHF. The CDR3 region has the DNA TGTGCCAGCAGCTTAACGGGGACAGCTAATTCACCCCTCCACTTT.

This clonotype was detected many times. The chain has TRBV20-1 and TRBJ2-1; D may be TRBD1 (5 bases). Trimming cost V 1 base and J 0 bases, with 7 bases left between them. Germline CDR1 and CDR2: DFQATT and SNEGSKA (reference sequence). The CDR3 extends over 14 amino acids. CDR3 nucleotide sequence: TGCAGTGCTAGAGGGGGCTACTCCTACAATGAGCAGTTCTTC. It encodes CSARGGYSYNEQFF.

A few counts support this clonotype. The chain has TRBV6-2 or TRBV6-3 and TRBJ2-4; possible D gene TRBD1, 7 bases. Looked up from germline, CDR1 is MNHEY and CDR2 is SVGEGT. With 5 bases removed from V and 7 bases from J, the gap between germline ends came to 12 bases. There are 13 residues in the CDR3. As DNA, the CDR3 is TGTGCCAGCAGTCGGACAGGAGGGAACATTCAGTACTTC. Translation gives CASSRTGGNIQYF.

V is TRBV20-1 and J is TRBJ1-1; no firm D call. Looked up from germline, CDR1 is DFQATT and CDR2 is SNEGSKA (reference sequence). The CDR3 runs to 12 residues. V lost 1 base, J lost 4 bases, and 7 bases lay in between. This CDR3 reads CSARVYSTEAFF. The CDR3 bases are TGCAGTGCTAGAGTTTACAGCACTGAAGCTTTCTTT.

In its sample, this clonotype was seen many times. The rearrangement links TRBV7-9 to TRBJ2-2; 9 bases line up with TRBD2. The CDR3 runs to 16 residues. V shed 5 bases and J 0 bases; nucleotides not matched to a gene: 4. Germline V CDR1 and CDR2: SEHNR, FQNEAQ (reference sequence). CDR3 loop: CASSPTSGANTGELFF. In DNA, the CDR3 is TGTGCCAGCAGCCCGACTAGCGGCGCGAACACCGGGGAGCTGTTTTTT.

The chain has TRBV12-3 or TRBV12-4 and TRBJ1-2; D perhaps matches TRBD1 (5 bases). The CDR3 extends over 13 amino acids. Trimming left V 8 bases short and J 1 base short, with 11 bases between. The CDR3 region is CASGHSSNYGYTF. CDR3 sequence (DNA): TGTGCCAGCGGACATAGTAGTAACTATGGCTACACCTTC.

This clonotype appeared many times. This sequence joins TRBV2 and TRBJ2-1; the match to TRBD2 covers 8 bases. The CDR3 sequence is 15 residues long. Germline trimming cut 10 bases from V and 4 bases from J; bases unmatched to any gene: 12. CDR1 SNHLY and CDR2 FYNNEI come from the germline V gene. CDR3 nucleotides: TGTGCCACCTCTAGGGCGGGGGGAGCATACAATGAGCAGTTCTTC. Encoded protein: CATSRAGGAYNEQFF.

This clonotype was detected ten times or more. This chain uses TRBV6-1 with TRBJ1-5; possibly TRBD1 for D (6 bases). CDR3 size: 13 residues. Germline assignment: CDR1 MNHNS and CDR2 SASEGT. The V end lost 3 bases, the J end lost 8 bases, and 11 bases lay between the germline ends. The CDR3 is CASSDSRGEPQHF. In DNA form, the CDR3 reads TGTGCCAGCAGTGATTCCAGGGGTGAGCCCCAGCATTTT.

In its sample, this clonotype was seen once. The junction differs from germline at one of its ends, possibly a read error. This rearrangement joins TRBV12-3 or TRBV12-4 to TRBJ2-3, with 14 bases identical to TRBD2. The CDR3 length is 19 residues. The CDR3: CAGSAPGLAGVTPTDTQYF. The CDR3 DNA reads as TGTGCCGGCAGTGCACCGGGACTAGCGGGGGTAACCCCCACAGATACGCAGTATTTT.

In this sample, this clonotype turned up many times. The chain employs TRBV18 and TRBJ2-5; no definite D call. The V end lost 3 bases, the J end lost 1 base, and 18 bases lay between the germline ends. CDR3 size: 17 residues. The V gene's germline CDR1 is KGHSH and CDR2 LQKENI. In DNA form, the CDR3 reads TGTGCCAGCTCACCGGGCACTACACGAGAGAGCCAAGAGACCCAGTACTTC. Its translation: CASSPGTTRESQETQYF.

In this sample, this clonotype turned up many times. The CDR3 DNA reads TGCAGTGCTAGAGGGGACGGCAGGGACAGGGTAGCTAATGGCTACACCTTC. Protein sequence: CSARGDGRDRVANGYTF. This rearrangement joins TRBV20-1 to TRBJ1-2, with TRBD1 matching 9 bases. CDR1 and CDR2 (germline): DFQATT, SNEGSKA (reference sequence). The trim removed 1 base at V and 6 bases at J, leaving 15 bases unmatched. CDR3 size: 17 residues.

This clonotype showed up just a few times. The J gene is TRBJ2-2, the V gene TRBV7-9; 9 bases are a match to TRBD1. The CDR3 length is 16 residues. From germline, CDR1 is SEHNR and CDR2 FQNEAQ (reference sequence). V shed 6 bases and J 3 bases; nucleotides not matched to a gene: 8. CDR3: CASSQQGARHTGELFF. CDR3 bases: TGTGCCAGCAGTCAACAGGGGGCGAGGCACACCGGGGAGCTGTTTTTT.

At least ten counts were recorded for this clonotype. For the CDR3, the DNA is TGTGCCAGCAGTCGGACAGGTCTTGGAAACACCATATATTTT. This sequence encodes CASSRTGLGNTIYF. V and J are TRBV7-2 and TRBJ1-3; 7 nucleotides agree with TRBD1. The CDR3 extends over 14 amino acids. With 6 bases clipped from V and 3 bases from J, the junction kept 5 bases outside the gene matches. The germline gives CDR1 SGHTA, CDR2 FQGNSA.

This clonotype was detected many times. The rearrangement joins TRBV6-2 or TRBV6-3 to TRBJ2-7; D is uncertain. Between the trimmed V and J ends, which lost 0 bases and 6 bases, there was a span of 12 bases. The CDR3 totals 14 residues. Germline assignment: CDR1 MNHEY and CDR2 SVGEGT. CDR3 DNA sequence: TGTGCCAGCAGTTACTCGATTGCCAGCCGCGAGCAGTACTTC. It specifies CASSYSIASREQYF.

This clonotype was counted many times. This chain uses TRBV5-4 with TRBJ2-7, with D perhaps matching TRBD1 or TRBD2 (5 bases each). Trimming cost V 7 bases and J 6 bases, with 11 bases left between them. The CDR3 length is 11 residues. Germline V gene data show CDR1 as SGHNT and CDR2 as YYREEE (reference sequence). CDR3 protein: CASGPGGEQYF. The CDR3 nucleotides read TGTGCCAGCGGCCCTGGGGGCGAGCAGTACTTC. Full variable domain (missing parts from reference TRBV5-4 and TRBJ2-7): ETGVTQSPTHLIKTRGQQVTLRCSSQSGHNTVSWYQQALGQGPQFIFQYYREEENGRGNFPPRFSGLQFPNYSSELNVNALELDDSALYLCASGPGGEQYFGPGTRLTVT.

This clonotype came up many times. In DNA form, the CDR3 reads TGTGCCAGCTCACCACCGGGTTGGGACGCCGGGGAGCTGTTTTTT. Encoded protein: CASSPPGWDAGELFF. The V and J genes are TRBV18 and TRBJ2-2; the D gene could be TRBD1 or TRBD2 (5 bases each). This CDR3 contains 15 residues. Germline V gene sequence: CDR1 KGHSH, CDR2 LQKENI. Deletions cut 0 bases from V and 6 bases from J, with 11 bases between.

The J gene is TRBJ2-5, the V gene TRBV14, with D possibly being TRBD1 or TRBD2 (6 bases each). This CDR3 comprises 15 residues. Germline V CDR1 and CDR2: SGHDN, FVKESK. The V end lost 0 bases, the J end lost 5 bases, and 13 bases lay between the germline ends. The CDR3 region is CASSQEFRGLETQYF. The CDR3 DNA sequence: TGTGCCAGCAGCCAAGAATTTCGGGGGCTGGAGACCCAGTACTTC. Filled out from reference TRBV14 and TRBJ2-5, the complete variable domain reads EAGVTQFPSHSVIEKGQTVTLRCDPISGHDNLYWYRRVMGKEIKFLLHFVKESKQDESGMPNNRFLAERTGGTYSTLKVQPAELEDSGVYFCASSQEFRGLETQYFGPGTRLLVL.

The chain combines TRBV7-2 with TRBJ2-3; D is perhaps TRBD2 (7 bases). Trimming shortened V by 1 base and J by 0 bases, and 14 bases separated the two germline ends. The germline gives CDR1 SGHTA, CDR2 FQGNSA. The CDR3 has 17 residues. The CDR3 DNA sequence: TGTGCCAGCAGCTTAGGGGGGGGCCCTAACAGCACAGATACGCAGTATTTT. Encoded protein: CASSLGGGPNSTDTQYF.

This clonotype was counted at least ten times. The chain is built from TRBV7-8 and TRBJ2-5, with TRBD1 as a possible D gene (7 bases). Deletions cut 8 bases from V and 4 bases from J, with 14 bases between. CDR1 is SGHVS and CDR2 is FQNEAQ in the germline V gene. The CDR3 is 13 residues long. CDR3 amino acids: CASLRDRRETQYF. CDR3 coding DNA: TGTGCCAGCTTGCGGGACAGAAGAGAGACCCAGTACTTC.

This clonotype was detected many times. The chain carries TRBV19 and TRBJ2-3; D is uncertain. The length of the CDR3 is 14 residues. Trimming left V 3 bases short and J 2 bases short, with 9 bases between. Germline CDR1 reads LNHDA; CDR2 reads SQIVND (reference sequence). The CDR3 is CASSMEQFTDTQYF. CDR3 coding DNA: TGTGCCAGTAGTATGGAACAGTTCACAGATACGCAGTATTTT.

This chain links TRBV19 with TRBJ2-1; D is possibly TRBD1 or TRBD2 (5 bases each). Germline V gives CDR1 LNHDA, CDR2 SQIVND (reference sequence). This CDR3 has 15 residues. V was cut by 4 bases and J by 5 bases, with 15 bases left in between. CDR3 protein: CASSTGTVGNNEQFF. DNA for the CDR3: TGTGCCAGTAGTACCGGGACGGTTGGGAACAATGAGCAGTTCTTC.

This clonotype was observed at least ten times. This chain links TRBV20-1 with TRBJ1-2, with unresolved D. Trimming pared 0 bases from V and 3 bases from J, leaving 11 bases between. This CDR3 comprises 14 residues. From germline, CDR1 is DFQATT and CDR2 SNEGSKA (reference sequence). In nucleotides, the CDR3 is TGCAGTGCTAGAGATGGGCCCTCTTACTATGGCTACACCTTC. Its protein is CSARDGPSYYGYTF.

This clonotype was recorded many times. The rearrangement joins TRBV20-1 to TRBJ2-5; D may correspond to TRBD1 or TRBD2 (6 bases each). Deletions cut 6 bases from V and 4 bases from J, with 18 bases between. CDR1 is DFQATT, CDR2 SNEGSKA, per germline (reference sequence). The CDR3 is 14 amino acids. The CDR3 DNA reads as TGCAGTGCCCCCTCCCCGGGGGCGGGAGAGACCCAGTACTTC. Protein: CSAPSPGAGETQYF.